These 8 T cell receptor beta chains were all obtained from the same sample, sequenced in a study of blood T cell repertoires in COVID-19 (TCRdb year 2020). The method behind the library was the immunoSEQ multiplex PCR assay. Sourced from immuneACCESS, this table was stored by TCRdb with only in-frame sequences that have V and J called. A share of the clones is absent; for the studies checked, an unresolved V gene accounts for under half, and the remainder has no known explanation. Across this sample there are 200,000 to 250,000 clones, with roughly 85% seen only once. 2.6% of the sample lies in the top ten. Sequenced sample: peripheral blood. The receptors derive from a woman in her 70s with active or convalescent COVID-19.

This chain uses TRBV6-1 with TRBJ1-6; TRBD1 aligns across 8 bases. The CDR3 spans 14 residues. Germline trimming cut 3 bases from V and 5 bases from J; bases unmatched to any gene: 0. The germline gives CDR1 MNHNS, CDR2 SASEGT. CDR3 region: CASSETGDNSPLHF. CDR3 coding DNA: TGTGCCAGCAGTGAGACAGGGGATAATTCACCCCTCCACTTT.

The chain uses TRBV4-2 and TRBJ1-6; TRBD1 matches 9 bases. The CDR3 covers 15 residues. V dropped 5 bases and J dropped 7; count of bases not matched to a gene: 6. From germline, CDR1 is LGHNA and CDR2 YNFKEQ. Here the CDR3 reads CASSSFGQGNSPLHF. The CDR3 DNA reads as TGTGCCAGCAGCTCTTTTGGACAGGGGAATTCACCCCTCCACTTT.

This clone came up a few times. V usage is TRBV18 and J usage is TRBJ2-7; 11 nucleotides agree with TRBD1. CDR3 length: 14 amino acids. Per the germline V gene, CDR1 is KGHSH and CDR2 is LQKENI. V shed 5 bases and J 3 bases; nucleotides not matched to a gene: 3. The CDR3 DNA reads TGTGCCAGCTCAGTAGGGACAGGGGGCTACGAGCAGTACTTC. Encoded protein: CASSVGTGGYEQYF.

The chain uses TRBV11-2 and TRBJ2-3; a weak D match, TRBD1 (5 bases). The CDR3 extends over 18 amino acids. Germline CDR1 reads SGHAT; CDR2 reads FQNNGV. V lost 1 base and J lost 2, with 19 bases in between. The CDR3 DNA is TGTGCCAGCAGCTTAGCGACTCGTAATAGACAGAACACAGATACGCAGTATTTT. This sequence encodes CASSLATRNRQNTDTQYF.

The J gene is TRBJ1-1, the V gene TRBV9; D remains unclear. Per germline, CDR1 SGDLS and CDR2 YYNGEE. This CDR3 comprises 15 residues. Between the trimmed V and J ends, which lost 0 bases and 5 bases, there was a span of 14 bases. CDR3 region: CASSVGGWSGTEAFF. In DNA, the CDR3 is TGTGCCAGCAGCGTAGGTGGATGGTCGGGGACTGAAGCTTTCTTT.

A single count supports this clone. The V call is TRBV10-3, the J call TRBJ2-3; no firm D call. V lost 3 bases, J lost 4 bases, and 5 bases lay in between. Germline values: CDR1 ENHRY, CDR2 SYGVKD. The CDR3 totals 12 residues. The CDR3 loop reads CAISEQSDTQYF. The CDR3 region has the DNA TGTGCCATCAGTGAACAGTCAGATACGCAGTATTTT.

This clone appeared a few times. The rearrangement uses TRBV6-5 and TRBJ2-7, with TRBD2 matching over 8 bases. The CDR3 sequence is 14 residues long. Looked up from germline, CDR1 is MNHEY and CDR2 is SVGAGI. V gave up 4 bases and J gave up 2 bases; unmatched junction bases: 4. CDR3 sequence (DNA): TGTGCCAGCAGTTTAGCGGGGACCACCTACGAGCAGTACTTC. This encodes CASSLAGTTYEQYF.

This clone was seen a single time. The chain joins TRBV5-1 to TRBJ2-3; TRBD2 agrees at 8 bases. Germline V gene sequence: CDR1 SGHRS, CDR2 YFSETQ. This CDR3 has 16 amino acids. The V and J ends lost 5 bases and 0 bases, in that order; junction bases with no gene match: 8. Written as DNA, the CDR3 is TGCGCCAGCAGAAGTTTAGCGGGGAGTAGCACAGATACGCAGTATTTT. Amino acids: CASRSLAGSSTDTQYF.